The present entry profiles one TCR beta chain with its context. Generated by immunoSEQ multiplex PCR, the TCRdb table keeps only in-frame clones and is missing some. The sample yields 84,000 or so clones, more than 70% seen once. Time point meaning: pretreatment peripheral blood. The sample is drawn from a study of PD-L1 blockade in urothelial cancer. This CDR3 contains 15 residues. CDR1 is MNHEY, CDR2 SMNVEV, per germline (reference sequence). The trim removed 5 bases at V and 6 bases at J, leaving 12 bases unmatched. The gene calls are TRBV27 and TRBJ2-7; 8 nucleotides line up with TRBD2. The receptor was isolated from a man aged 55 to 70 with urothelial cancer. Sequenced here: PBMCs, sampled around atezolizumab (anti-PD-L1) treatment. The CDR3 spells CASSPQREISGEQYF. CDR3 DNA: TGTGCCAGCAGTCCACAGCGGGAGATCTCGGGCGAGCAGTACTTC.